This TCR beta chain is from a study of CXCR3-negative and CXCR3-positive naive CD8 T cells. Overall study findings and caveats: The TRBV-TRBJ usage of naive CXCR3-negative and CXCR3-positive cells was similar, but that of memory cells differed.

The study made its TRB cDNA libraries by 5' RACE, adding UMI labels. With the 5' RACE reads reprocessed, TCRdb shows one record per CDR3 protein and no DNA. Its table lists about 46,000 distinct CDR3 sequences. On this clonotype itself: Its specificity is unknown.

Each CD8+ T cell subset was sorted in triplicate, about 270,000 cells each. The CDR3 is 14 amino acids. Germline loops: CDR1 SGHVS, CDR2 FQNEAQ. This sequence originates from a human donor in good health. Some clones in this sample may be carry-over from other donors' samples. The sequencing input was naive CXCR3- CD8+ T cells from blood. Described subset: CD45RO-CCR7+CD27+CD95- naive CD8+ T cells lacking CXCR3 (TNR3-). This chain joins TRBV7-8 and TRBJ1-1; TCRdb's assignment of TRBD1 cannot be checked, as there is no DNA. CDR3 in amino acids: CASSRLAGGNEAFF. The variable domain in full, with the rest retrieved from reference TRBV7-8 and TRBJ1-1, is GAGVSQSPRYKVAKRGQDVALRCDPISGHVSLFWYQQALGQGPEFLTYFQNEAQLDKSGLPSDRFFAERPEGSVSTLKIQRTQQEDSAVYLCASSRLAGGNEAFFGQGTRLTVV.